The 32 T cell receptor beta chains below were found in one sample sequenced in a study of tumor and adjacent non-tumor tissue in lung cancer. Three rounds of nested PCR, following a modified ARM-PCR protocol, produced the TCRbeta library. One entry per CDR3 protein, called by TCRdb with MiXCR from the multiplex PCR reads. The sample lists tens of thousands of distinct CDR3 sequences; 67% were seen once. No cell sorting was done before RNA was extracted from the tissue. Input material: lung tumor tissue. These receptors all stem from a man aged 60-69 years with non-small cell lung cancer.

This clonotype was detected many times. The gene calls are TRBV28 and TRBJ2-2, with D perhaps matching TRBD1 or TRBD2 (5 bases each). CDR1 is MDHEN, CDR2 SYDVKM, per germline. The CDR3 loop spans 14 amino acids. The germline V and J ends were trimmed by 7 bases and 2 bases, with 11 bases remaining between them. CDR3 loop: CASIGTLNTGELFF. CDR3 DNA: TGTGCCAGCATAGGGACGCTCAACACCGGGGAGCTGTTTTTT.

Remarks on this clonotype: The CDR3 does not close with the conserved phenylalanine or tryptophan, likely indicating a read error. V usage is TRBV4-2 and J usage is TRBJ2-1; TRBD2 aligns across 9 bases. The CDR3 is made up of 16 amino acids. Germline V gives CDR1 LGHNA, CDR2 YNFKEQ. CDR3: CAGSQDVAGGYNEQFI. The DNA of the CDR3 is TGTGCCGGCAGCCAAGATGTGGCGGGAGGGTACAATGAGCAGTTCATT.

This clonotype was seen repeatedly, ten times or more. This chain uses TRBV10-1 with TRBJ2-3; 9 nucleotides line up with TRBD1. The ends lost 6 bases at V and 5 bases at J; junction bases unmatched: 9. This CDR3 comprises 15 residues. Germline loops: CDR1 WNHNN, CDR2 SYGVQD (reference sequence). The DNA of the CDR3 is TGCGCCAGCAGCGCCGGGACAGGGCTGGGAGATACGCAGTATTTT. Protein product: CASSAGTGLGDTQYF.

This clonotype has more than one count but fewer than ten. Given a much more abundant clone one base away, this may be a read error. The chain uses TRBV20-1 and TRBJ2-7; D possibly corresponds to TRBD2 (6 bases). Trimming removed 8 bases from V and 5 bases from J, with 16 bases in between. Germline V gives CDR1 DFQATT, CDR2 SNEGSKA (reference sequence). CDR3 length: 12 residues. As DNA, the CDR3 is TGCAGTTCCCGACTAGGCCCGCACGAGCAGTACTTC. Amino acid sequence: CSSRLGPHEQYF.

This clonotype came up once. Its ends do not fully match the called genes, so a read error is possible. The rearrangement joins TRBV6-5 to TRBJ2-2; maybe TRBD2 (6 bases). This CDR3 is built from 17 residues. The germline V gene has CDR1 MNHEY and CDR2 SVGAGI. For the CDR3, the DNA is TGTGCCAGCAGAAGGACGGCTAGCGCCACGAACACAGGGGAGCTGTTTTTT. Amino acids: CASRRTASATNTGELFF.

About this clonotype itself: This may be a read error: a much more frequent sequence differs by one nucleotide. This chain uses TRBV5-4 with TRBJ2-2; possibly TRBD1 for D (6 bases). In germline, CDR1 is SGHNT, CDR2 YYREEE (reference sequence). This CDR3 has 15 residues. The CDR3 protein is CASSARTVNTWELFF. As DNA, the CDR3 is TGTGCCAGCAGCGCAAGGACAGTGAACACCTGGGAGCTGTTTTTT.

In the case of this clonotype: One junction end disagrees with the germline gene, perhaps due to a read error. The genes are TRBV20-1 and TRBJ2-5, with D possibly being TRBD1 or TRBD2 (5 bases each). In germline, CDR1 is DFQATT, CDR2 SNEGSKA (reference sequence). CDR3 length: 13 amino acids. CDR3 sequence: CNARERGQETQYF. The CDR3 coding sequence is TGCAATGCTAGAGAGAGGGGCCAAGAGACCCAGTACTTC.

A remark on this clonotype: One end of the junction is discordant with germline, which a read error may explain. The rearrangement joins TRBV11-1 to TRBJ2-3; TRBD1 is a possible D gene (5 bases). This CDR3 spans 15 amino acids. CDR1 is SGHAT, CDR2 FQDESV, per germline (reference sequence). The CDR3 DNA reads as TGTGCCAGCAGCTTGTCCAGGGTACTGTCTGATACGCAATATTTT. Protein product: CASSLSRVLSDTQYF.

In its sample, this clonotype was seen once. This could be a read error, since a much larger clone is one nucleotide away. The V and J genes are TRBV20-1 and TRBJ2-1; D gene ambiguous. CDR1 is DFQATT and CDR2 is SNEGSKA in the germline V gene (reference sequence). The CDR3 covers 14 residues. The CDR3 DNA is TGCAGTGCAAGAGGCGGAGACTCCTACATTGAGCAGTTCTTC. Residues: CSARGGDSYIEQFF.

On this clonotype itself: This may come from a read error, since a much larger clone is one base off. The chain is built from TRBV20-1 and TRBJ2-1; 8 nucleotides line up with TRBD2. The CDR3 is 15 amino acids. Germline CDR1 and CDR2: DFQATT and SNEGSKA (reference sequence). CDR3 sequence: CIVTRTGGGYNEQFF. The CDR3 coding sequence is TGCATTGTCACGAGAACGGGAGGGGGATACAATGAGCAGTTCTTC.

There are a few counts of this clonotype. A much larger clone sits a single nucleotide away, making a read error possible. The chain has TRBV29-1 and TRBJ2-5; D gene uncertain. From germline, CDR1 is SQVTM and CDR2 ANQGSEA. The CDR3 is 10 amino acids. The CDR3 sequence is CSGKLETRYF. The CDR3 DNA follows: TGCAGCGGCAAATTGGAGACCCGGTACTTC.

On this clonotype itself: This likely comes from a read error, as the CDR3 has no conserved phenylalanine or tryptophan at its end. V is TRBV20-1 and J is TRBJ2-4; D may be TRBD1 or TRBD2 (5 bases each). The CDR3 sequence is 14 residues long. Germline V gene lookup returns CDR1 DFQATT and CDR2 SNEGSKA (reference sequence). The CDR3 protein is CSASGTLAKNIQYI. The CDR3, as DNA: TGCAGTGCTAGCGGGACCCTAGCCAAAAATATTCAGTACATC.

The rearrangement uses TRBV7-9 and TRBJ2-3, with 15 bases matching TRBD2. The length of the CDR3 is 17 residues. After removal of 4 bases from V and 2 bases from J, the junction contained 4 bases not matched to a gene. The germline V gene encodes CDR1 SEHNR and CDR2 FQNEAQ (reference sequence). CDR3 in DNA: TGTGCCAGCAGCTCGGGACTAGCGGGGGGTAACACAGATACGCAGTATTTT. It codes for CASSSGLAGGNTDTQYF.

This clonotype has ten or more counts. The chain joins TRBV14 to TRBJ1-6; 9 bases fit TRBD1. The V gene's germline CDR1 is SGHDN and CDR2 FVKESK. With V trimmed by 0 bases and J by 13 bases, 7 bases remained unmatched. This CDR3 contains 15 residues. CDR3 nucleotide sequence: TGTGCCAGCAGCCAAGAAAATACAGGGGGCAGGCCCCTCCACTTT. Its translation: CASSQENTGGRPLHF.

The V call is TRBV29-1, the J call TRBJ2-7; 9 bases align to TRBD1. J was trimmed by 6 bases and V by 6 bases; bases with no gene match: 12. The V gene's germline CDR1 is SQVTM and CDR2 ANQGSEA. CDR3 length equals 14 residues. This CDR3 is CSVAQGGQGTEQYF. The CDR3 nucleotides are TGCAGCGTGGCCCAAGGGGGACAGGGTACCGAGCAGTACTTC.

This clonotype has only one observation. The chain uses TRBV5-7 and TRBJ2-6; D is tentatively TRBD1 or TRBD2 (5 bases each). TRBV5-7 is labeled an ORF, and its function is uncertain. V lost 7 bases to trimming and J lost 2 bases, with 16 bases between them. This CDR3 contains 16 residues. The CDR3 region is CASGPGRYTGANVLTF. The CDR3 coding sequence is TGTGCCAGCGGGCCGGGACGGTACACTGGGGCCAACGTCCTGACTTTC.

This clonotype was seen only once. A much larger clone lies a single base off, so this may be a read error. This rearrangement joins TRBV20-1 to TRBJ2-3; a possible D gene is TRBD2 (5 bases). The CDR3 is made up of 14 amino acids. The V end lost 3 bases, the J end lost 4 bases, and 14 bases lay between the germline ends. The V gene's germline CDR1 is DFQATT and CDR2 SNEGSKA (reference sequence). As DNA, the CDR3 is TGCAGTGCTAGGACTACCTCGGTGTCAGATACGCAGTATTTT. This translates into CSARTTSVSDTQYF.

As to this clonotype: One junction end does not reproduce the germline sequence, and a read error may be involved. The CDR3 is CASRPRAGFGVSRANVLTF. In DNA, the CDR3 is TGTGCCAGCAGGCCTAGGGCAGGGTTCGGAGTCTCTAGGGCCAACGTCCTGACATTC. The gene calls are TRBV6-1 and TRBJ2-6, with a possible D match to TRBD1 (5 bases). The germline CDR1 and CDR2 sequences are MNHNS and SASEGT. The CDR3 totals 19 residues.

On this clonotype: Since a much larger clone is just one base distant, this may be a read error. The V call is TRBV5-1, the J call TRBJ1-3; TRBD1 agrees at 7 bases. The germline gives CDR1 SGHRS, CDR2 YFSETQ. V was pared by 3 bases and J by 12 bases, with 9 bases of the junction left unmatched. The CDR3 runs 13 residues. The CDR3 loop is CASSSLDRTHIYF. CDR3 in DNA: TGCGCCAGCAGCTCCCTGGACAGGACACACATATATTTT. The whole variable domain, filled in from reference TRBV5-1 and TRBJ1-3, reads KAGVTQTPRYLIKTRGQQVTLSCSPISGHRSVSWYQQTPGQGLQFLFEYFSETQRNKGNFPGRFSGRQFSNSRSEMNVSTLELGDSALYLCASSSLDRTHIYFGEGSWLTVV.

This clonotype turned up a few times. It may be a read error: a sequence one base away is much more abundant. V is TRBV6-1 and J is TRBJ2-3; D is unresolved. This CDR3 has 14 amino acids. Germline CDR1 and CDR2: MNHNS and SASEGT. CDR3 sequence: CTSSQRSSTDTQYF. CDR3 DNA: TGTACCAGCAGTCAACGGAGTAGCACAGATACGCAGTATTTT.

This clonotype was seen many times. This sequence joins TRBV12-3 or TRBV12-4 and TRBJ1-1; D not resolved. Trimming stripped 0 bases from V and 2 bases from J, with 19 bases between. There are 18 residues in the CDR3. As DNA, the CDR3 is TGTGCCAGCAGTTTAGCGCAAAGTGGCGTCTCATCTAACACTGAAGCTTTCTTT. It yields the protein CASSLAQSGVSSNTEAFF.

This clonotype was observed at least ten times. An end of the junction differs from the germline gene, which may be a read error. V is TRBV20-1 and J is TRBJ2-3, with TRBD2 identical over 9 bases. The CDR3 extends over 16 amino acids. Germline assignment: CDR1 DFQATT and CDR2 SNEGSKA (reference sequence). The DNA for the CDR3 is TGCAGTGCCAGGGCCAGCGGGGGGTCGGGCACAGATACGCTGTATTTT. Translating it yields CSARASGGSGTDTLYF.

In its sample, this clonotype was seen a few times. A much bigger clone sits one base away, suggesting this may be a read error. The CDR3 loop reads CSAGGQGLPDTQYF. CDR3 coding DNA: TGCAGCGCCGGGGGACAGGGACTTCCAGATACGCAGTATTTT. The chain joins TRBV29-1 to TRBJ2-3; 9 bases map to TRBD1. Trimming took 7 bases from V and 4 from J; bases not matched to a gene: 9. Germline CDR1 reads SQVTM; CDR2 reads ANQGSEA. The CDR3 extends over 14 amino acids.

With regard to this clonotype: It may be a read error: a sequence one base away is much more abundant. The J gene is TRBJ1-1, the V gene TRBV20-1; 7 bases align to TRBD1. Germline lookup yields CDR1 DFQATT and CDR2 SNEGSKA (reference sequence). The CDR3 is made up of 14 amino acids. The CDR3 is CSAPPGGVYTEAIF. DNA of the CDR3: TGCAGTGCTCCTCCAGGGGGGGTCTATACTGAAGCTATCTTT.

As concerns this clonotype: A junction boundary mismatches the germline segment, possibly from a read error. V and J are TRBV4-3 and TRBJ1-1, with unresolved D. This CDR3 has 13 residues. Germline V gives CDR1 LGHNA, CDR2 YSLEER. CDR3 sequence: CASSQDRATDAFF. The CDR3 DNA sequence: TGCGCCAGCAGCCAAGATCGGGCCACTGATGCTTTCTTT.

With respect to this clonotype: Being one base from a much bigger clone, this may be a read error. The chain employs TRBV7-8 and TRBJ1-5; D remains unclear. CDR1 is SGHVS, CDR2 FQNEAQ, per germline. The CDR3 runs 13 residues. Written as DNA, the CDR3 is TGTGCCATCAGCTTAGAGTTGTTTCAGCCCCAGCATTTT. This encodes CAISLELFQPQHF.

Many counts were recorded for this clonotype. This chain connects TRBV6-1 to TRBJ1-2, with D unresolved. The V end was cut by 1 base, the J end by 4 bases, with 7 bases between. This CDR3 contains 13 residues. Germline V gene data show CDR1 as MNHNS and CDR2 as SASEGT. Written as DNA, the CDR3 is TGTGCCAGCAGTGAAGGACTGATCTATGGCTACACCTTC. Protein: CASSEGLIYGYTF.

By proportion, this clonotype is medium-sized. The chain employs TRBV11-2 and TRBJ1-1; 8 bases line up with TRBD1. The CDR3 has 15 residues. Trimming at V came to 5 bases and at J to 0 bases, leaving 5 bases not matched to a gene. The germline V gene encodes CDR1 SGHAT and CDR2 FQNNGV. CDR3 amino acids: CASSTPTGVNTEAFF. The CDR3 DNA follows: TGTGCCAGCAGCACCCCGACAGGGGTGAACACTGAAGCTTTCTTT.

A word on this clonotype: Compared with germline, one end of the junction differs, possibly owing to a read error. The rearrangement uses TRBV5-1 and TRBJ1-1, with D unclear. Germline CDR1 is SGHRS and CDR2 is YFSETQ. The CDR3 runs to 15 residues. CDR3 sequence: CACSLISRENTEAFF. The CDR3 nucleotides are TGCGCCTGCAGCTTGATTTCGAGGGAGAACACTGAAGCTTTCTTT.

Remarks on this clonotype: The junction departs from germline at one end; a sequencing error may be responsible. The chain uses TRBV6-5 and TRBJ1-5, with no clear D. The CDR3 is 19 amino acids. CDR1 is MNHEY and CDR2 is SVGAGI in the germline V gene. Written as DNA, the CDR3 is TGTGTCAGCAGTTCAAGTCGGACGGTACGATGGAATAGCAATCAGCCCCAGCATTTT. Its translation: CVSSSSRTVRWNSNQPQHF.

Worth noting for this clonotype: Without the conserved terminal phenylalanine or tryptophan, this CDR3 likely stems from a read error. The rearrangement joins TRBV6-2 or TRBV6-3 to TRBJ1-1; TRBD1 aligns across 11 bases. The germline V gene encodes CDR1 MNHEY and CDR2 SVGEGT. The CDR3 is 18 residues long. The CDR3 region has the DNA TGTACCAGCAGTTACCCCCGGACAGGGGGCAATGGGCGCATCCGAGCTTTCTAT. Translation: CTSSYPRTGGNGRIRAFY.

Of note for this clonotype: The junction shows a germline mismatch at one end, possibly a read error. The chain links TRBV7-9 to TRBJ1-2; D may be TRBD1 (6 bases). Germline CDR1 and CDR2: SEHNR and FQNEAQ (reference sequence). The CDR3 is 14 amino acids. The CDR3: CANSSPWTDYGYTF. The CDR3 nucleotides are TGTGCCAACAGCTCCCCCTGGACAGACTATGGCTACACCTTC.